This T cell receptor beta chain is drawn from a study of early T cells in non-severe SARS-CoV-2 infection. This clonotype showed up many times. TCRdb itself ran the 5' RACE reads through MiXCR, one entry per CDR3 protein. The sample includes around 50,000 distinct CDR3 sequences, 9.1% seen only once; the top ten take 4.2%. CDR3 size: 16 residues. V lost 6 bases and J 5 bases, leaving 23 bases between the germline ends. Germline V gene lookup returns CDR1 SQVTM and CDR2 ANQGSEA. This chain uses TRBV29-1 with TRBJ2-1, with a tentative D call TRBD2 (5 bases). The sequence came from an adult who was a healthcare worker with PCR-confirmed SARS-CoV-2 infection or an uninfected control (not recorded which). Sample: whole blood. The CDR3 sequence: CSVTPRGGLVNNEQFF. DNA of the CDR3: TGCAGCGTGACTCCACGAGGAGGTCTAGTAAACAATGAGCAGTTCTTC.